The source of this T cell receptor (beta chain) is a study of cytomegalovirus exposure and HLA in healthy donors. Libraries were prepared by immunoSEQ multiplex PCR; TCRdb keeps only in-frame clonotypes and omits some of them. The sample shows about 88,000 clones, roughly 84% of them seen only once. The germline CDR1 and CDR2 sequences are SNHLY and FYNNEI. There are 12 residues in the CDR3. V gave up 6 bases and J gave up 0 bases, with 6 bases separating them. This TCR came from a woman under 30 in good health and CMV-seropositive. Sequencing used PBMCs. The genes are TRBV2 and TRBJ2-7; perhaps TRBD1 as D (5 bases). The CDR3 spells CASRGPSYEQYF. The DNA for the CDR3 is TGTGCCAGCAGGGGGCCCTCCTACGAGCAGTACTTC.